This T cell receptor (beta chain) is from a study of blood T cell repertoires in COVID-19. Overall study: Italy, Spain and the United States were the sources of the convalescent and acute COVID-19 samples.

This CDR3 is built from 16 residues. The germline CDR1 and CDR2 sequences are SNHLY and FYNNEI. The V segment lost 6 bases and the J segment 4 bases; nucleotides outside the gene matches: 8. Methods used by the authors: Quantification of nucleated cells was approximated via reference gene primer amplification. Using immunoSEQ multiplex PCR, the repertoire was profiled, and TCRdb retains in-frame clones only, with some absent. D and trimming were read from the DNA, whereas the V and J calls and clone size are those reported in that table. The table includes about 110,000 clones, less than 90% detected once.

Sample: peripheral blood. This receptor was obtained from an older woman with acute or convalescent COVID-19. The rearrangement uses TRBV2 and TRBJ1-4; 10 bases fit TRBD1. The CDR3 is CASRPGQGRYNEKLFF. In DNA, the CDR3 is TGTGCCAGCAGGCCGGGACAGGGGCGTTATAATGAAAAACTGTTTTTT.